This TCR beta chain was found in a study of shared clonotypes between healthy human individuals. Overall study results and limits: Estimated clonotype richness was generally higher in naive than memory subsets.

This clone was detected once. Antigen specificity is unknown. CDR3 length: 12 amino acids. Germline CDR1 reads SQVTM; CDR2 reads ANQGSEA. V was trimmed by 2 bases and J by 2 bases, leaving 7 bases between them. Libraries were prepared by immunoSEQ multiplex PCR; TCRdb keeps only in-frame clonotypes and omits some of them. The sample lists just over 2,000,000 clones, roughly 94% occurring once. The TCR sequence derives from a young man in good health. The genes are TRBV29-1 and TRBJ2-7; D ambiguous. Sequenced input: naive CD4+ T cells sorted from blood. The subset is: CD45RA+ positively selected. CDR3 coding DNA: TGCAGCGTTGAATGGGATACCTACGAGCAGTACTTC. This encodes CSVEWDTYEQYF.